The 15 T cell receptor beta chains below were found in one sample sequenced in a study of early stage breast cancer tumors (dated by TCRdb to 2017 to 2019). To prepare the library, the immunoSEQ multiplex PCR assay was applied. TCRdb took this table from immuneACCESS and kept in-frame rearrangements with V and J called. Such tables lack part of the clones; where checked against another copy, unresolved V genes explain under half of the gap, and the rest is unexplained. The sample has under 20,000 clones on record, about four fifths of them singletons. Approximately 2% of the sample belongs to the ten largest clones. The specimen sequenced was blood. These receptors came from a person between 65 and 80 years old with breast cancer.

The chain combines TRBV6-1 with TRBJ1-2; TRBD1 matches 8 bases. This CDR3 spans 15 amino acids. V shed 6 bases and J 5 bases; nucleotides not matched to a gene: 11. CDR1 is MNHNS, CDR2 SASEGT, per germline. CDR3 residues: CASSFGQGRDYGYTF. For the CDR3, the DNA is TGTGCCAGCAGCTTTGGACAGGGCCGGGATTATGGCTACACCTTC.

The chain is built from TRBV5-4 and TRBJ1-1; maybe TRBD1 (5 bases). From germline, CDR1 is SGHNT and CDR2 YYREEE (reference sequence). CDR3 length: 16 residues. V lost 0 bases and J lost 3, with 15 bases in between. The CDR3 nucleotides read TGTGCCAGCAGCTTGGCGGGCCGCCCGGGGGACACTGAAGCTTTCTTT. Translating gives CASSLAGRPGDTEAFF.

The sample holds a few counts of this clone. V is TRBV7-2 and J is TRBJ2-3, with 8 bases matching TRBD2. CDR3 size: 12 residues. Trimming cost V 8 bases and J 3 bases; bases outside gene matches: 1. Germline CDR1 SGHTA, CDR2 FQGNSA. The CDR3 bases are TGTGCCAGCGGGACTAGAACAGATACGCAGTATTTT. It translates to CASGTRTDTQYF.

The V gene is TRBV7-6, the J gene TRBJ2-7, with D perhaps TRBD1 (6 bases). Per germline, CDR1 SGHVS and CDR2 FNYEAQ. The length of the CDR3 is 13 residues. Trimming took off 8 bases at V and 5 bases at J, with 16 bases between the two ends. The CDR3 protein is CASSPAGEDEQYF. Here the CDR3 DNA reads TGTGCCAGCTCCCCGGCAGGGGAAGACGAGCAGTACTTC.

The chain combines TRBV28 with TRBJ1-5; the D gene is possibly TRBD1 (5 bases). Germline lookup yields CDR1 MDHEN and CDR2 SYDVKM. V lost 5 bases to trimming and J lost 5 bases, with 16 bases between them. The CDR3 is made up of 15 amino acids. The CDR3: CASSLVNRIDQPQHF. CDR3 coding DNA: TGTGCCAGCAGTCTAGTGAACAGGATTGATCAGCCCCAGCATTTT.

V gene TRBV5-1 combines with J gene TRBJ1-2; 8 bases align to TRBD1. The trim removed 1 base at V and 3 bases at J, leaving 5 bases unmatched. CDR1 is SGHRS and CDR2 is YFSETQ in the germline V gene. There are 15 residues in the CDR3. CDR3 residues: CASSLRSGGDYGYTF. The CDR3 DNA is TGCGCCAGCAGCTTGCGGTCAGGGGGCGACTATGGCTACACCTTC.

This chain connects TRBV29-1 to TRBJ1-2; 9 bases are shared with TRBD1. Trimming removed 7 bases from V and 9 bases from J; junction bases left unmatched: 9. The CDR3 sequence is 12 residues long. Looked up from germline, CDR1 is SQVTM and CDR2 is ANQGSEA. The CDR3 coding sequence is TGCAGCGCGATGACAGGGGGTAATAGCTACACCTTC. This codes for CSAMTGGNSYTF.

J is TRBJ2-3 and V is TRBV9, with unresolved D. The CDR3 runs to 12 residues. Germline CDR1 and CDR2: SGDLS and YYNGEE. The V and J ends lost 0 bases and 5 bases respectively, with 4 bases between them. CDR3 residues: CASSVDRDTQYF. The CDR3 DNA sequence: TGTGCCAGCAGCGTAGATAGAGATACGCAGTATTTT.

Comment on this clone: The junction departs from the called germline gene at one end, perhaps through a read error. The chain has TRBV28 and TRBJ2-4, with TRBD2 matching over 11 bases. Germline CDR1 and CDR2: MDHEN and SYDVKM. The CDR3 is 14 residues long. CDR3 region: CASSFSSGGKGWDF. CDR3 nucleotide sequence: TGTGCCAGCAGTTTCTCTAGCGGGGGGAAGGGGTGGGACTTC.

V usage is TRBV5-5 and J usage is TRBJ2-7; 8 bases are shared with TRBD2. In germline, CDR1 is SGHKS, CDR2 YYEKEE (reference sequence). The length of the CDR3 is 16 residues. With V trimmed by 1 base and J by 4 bases, 10 bases remained unmatched. CDR3 sequence reads: CASSLLVSGARYEQYF. The DNA for the CDR3 is TGTGCCAGCAGCTTGCTAGTTAGCGGGGCACGTTACGAGCAGTACTTC.

The chain has TRBV2 and TRBJ1-1, with D perhaps TRBD1 (5 bases). V lost 6 bases to trimming and J lost 1 base, with 9 bases between them. The CDR3 covers 13 residues. CDR1 and CDR2 (germline): SNHLY, FYNNEI. CDR3 sequence (DNA): TGTGCCAGCAGAGGGGACTGGAACACTGAAGCTTTCTTT. Amino acid sequence: CASRGDWNTEAFF.

The J gene is TRBJ2-6, the V gene TRBV5-1, with D unresolved. Germline-derived CDR1 and CDR2 are SGHRS and YFSETQ. V was clipped by 4 bases and J by 4 bases, with 6 bases between them. CDR3 length: 13 amino acids. CDR3 region: CASSPEGANVLTF. CDR3 sequence (DNA): TGCGCCAGCAGCCCCGAGGGGGCCAACGTCCTGACTTTC.

The rearrangement uses TRBV19 and TRBJ2-7; D call uncertain. Germline CDR1 and CDR2: LNHDA and SQIVND (reference sequence). V dropped 2 bases and J dropped 3 bases, with 11 bases sitting between them. This CDR3 is 14 amino acids long. CDR3 in DNA: TGTGCCAGTAGTATACAGCGATTAGGCTACGAGCAGTACTTC. The encoded protein is CASSIQRLGYEQYF.

The chain combines TRBV7-3 with TRBJ1-1; possibly TRBD1 for D (6 bases). This CDR3 comprises 12 residues. CDR1 SGHTA and CDR2 FQGTGA come from the germline V gene. V shed 3 bases and J shed 6 bases, with 8 bases lying between them. The CDR3 loop is CASSFGQSEAFF. CDR3 coding DNA: TGTGCCAGCAGCTTTGGACAGTCTGAAGCTTTCTTT.

This clone appeared once. The rearrangement links TRBV13 to TRBJ2-3; maybe TRBD1 (6 bases). Germline loops: CDR1 PRHDT, CDR2 FYEKMQ (reference sequence). CDR3 length: 15 residues. V lost 0 bases, J lost 4 bases, and 11 bases lay in between. The CDR3 nucleotides read TGTGCCAGCAGCTTAGGGGCCCCAGGGGCAGATACGCAGTATTTT. This sequence encodes CASSLGAPGADTQYF.